Given below is one T cell receptor beta chain in context. This clone appeared a few times. The specificity of this receptor is unknown. Per-base quality was not reported, and no clone a single base away is much larger than it. For TCR beta library preparation, 1.5 to 2 micrograms of genomic DNA were isolated from cryopreserved PBMCs. High-throughput TCR beta sequencing was performed on longitudinal blood samples from CLL patients receiving ibrutinib monotherapy. Patients were enrolled in a phase 2 open-label single-center ibrutinib monotherapy trial. The germline V gene supplies CDR1 SGHAT and CDR2 FQNNGV. The V end gives up 3 bases and the J end 7 bases, leaving 16 bases in the junction not matched to a gene. Taken from cysteine to phenylalanine, the CDR3 has 17 residues. Only CDR3 DNA is held: 51 bases, read in frame from base 1. These data come from a study of cytotoxic CD8 clonotypes in ibrutinib-treated CLL (dated by TCRdb to the early 2020s). With regard to the full study: The cohort included around 15 treatment-naive and eleven to twelve relapsed/refractory patients; 17 were IGHV unmutated. Cryopreserved peripheral blood mononuclear cells were obtained before treatment, at response, and at either sustained remission or disease progression. Partial responses were observed in about 24 patients and complete responses in 2; after a median follow-up of around 68 months, remission was maintained in approximately 14 patients and progression was observed in approximately twelve. Samples averaged about 260,000 productive templates and around 91,000 productive rearrangements. Longitudinal samples were available for 26 of the 86 trial participants. The response samples were drawn at a median of approximately 11 months into treatment, with a range of about 6 to 40 months. Findings and caveats that apply to the study as a whole: Clonality increased at ibrutinib response, stayed stable in sustained remission, and fell back toward baseline at progression. Public clonotypes were rare and either shrank or stayed stable during treatment, and the rise in clonality at ibrutinib response reflected expansion of private clonotypes. Sustained-remission and progressing patients did not have matched sampling times, and lymph node repertoires were not examined. At baseline, clonality was higher than in age-matched healthy donors and showed a strong correlation with circulating CD8+ T-cell counts.

The goal of deep resolution MiSeq sequencing was a depth between 1 in 1 million and 1 in 200,000 T cells, and coverage averaged 10x per clonotype. TCR beta libraries were generated with the immunoSEQ hsTCRB Kit. In the authors' own workflow: ImmunoSEQ Data Assistant and ImmunoSEQ Analyzer were used for data analysis, and V, D and J genes were assigned according to IMGT definitions. Clonality, which ranges from 0 to 1, was calculated by subtracting the normalized Shannon entropy of productive rearrangement frequencies from one. Only overrepresented clonotypes making up at least 0.05% of the repertoire of each patient were included in the public clonotype analysis. Repertoires from about a dozen age-matched healthy donors in immuneACCESS were used as clonality controls. Sourced from immuneACCESS, this table was stored by TCRdb with only in-frame sequences that have V and J called. A share of the clones is absent; for the studies checked, an unresolved V gene accounts for under half, and the remainder has no known explanation. The DNA gave D and trimming, while V, J and clone size come from that table. The sample records about 34,000 clones, around 70% of which are singletons. The top ten clones comprise 25% to 35% of the sample.

Sequencing used PBMCs, obtained before ibrutinib treatment. The chain is assembled from TRBV11-2 and TRBJ2-3; TRBD2 agrees with 7 junctional bases. This TCR derives from a human donor with chronic lymphocytic leukemia. The CDR3 reads CASSLRVISGPQYTQYF. The DNA sequence is TGTGCCAGCAGCTTGAGAGTGATTAGCGGGCCCCAGTATACGCAGTATTTT.